What follows are 11 T cell receptor beta chains derived from one specimen sequenced in a study of cytomegalovirus exposure and HLA in healthy donors. The table came from immunoSEQ multiplex PCR; TCRdb's copy has only in-frame clones and leaves some out. The table lists 250,000 to 300,000 clones, almost 90% of them singletons. The material sequenced was PBMCs. These receptors came from a woman aged 18-29 years in good health and CMV-seronegative.

The V call is TRBV9, the J call TRBJ2-7; 9 bases line up with TRBD2. This CDR3 has 15 residues. Trimming took 0 bases from V and 2 from J; bases not matched to a gene: 3. Germline V lookup: CDR1 SGDLS, CDR2 YYNGEE. The CDR3 nucleotides are TGTGCCAGCAGCGTAGGGGCTAGCGGGACCTACGAGCAGTACTTC. Residues: CASSVGASGTYEQYF.

This clone was seen only a few times. This chain uses TRBV7-2 with TRBJ2-5, with 12 bases that match TRBD2. Germline V gene data show CDR1 as SGHTA and CDR2 as FQGNSA. The CDR3 totals 17 residues. With V trimmed by 5 bases and J by 5 bases, 12 bases remained unmatched. The CDR3 loop is CASSRGPSGGAFETQYF. DNA of the CDR3: TGTGCCAGCAGCCGAGGTCCTAGCGGGGGGGCCTTTGAGACCCAGTACTTC.

The V gene is TRBV27, the J gene TRBJ1-1; D perhaps matches TRBD1 (6 bases). The CDR3 consists of 14 residues. Trimming shortened V by 6 bases and J by 0 bases, and 11 bases separated the two germline ends. The V gene's germline CDR1 is MNHEY and CDR2 SMNVEV (reference sequence). This chain's CDR3 is CASSLQGLNTEAFF. In nucleotides, the CDR3 is TGTGCCAGCAGCCTTCAGGGGTTGAACACTGAAGCTTTCTTT.

This chain uses TRBV20-1 with TRBJ1-1, with D unresolved. Germline CDR1 and CDR2: DFQATT and SNEGSKA (reference sequence). The CDR3 length is 10 residues. The ends were cut back, 0 bases at V and 10 bases at J, with 6 bases in the middle. CDR3 protein: CSARDLGAFF. For the CDR3, the DNA is TGCAGTGCTAGAGATCTAGGAGCTTTCTTT.

The V call is TRBV6-5, the J call TRBJ2-1; 9 nucleotides agree with TRBD1. This CDR3 is built from 14 residues. V trimming: 7 bases; J trimming: 2 bases; junction bases outside the gene matches: 3. In germline, CDR1 is MNHEY, CDR2 SVGAGI. DNA for the CDR3: TGTGCCAGCACGGGACAGGGTACCTACAATGAGCAGTTCTTC. It is translated as CASTGQGTYNEQFF.

This clone was seen a single time. The chain carries TRBV28 and TRBJ1-6; D is undetermined. V lost 7 bases and J 7 bases, leaving 14 bases between the germline ends. This CDR3 spans 14 amino acids. From germline, CDR1 is MDHEN and CDR2 SYDVKM. DNA for the CDR3: TGTGCCAGCACGATCCCCCATCAGAATTCACCCCTCCACTTT. It translates to CASTIPHQNSPLHF.

The sample holds one count of this clone. DNA for the CDR3: TGTGCCAGCAGCTTCTCAGTGAACACTGAAGCTTTCTTT. Its translation is CASSFSVNTEAFF. The chain uses TRBV7-3 and TRBJ1-1; D not certain. Germline V gene lookup returns CDR1 SGHTA and CDR2 FQGTGA. V was pared by 3 bases and J by 0 bases, with 5 bases between. This CDR3 region has 13 residues.

This clone was seen only once. J is TRBJ2-1 and V is TRBV29-1, with TRBD2 identical over 16 bases. V lost 3 bases to trimming and J lost 8 bases; unmatched junction nucleotides: 4. Germline V gene sequence: CDR1 SQVTM, CDR2 ANQGSEA. The CDR3 totals 15 residues. The CDR3 protein is CSVDGTSGGAYEQFF. For the CDR3, the DNA is TGCAGCGTTGATGGGACTAGCGGGGGGGCGTATGAGCAGTTCTTC.

The chain uses TRBV6-6 and TRBJ1-4; 9 bases map to TRBD1. Germline assignment: CDR1 MNHNY and CDR2 SVGAGI (reference sequence). The CDR3 is made up of 15 amino acids. V trimming: 0 bases; J trimming: 11 bases; junction bases outside the gene matches: 7. CDR3 nucleotides: TGTGCCAGCAGTTACTCGGGGGACAGGGAGGGGAAACTGTTTTTT. Translating it yields CASSYSGDREGKLFF.

The rearrangement joins TRBV30 to TRBJ2-2, with a weak D call TRBD1 (6 bases). V lost 4 bases, J lost 3 bases, and 18 bases lay in between. Per germline, CDR1 GTSNPN and CDR2 SVGIG (reference sequence). This CDR3 contains 16 residues. CDR3 region: CAWKGTDRLYTGELFF. CDR3 DNA sequence: TGTGCCTGGAAGGGCACCGACAGGTTATACACCGGGGAGCTGTTTTTT.

The chain employs TRBV27 and TRBJ1-5; tentatively, D is TRBD1 (6 bases). Germline lookup yields CDR1 MNHEY and CDR2 SMNVEV (reference sequence). Trimming removed 8 bases at V and 2 bases at J, with 16 bases between. The CDR3 runs 15 residues. In DNA form, the CDR3 reads TGTGCCAGCGCCCTCAGAGGGGGAGGCAATCAGCCCCAGCATTTT. Its translation is CASALRGGGNQPQHF.